A selection of T cell receptor beta chains follows, all from one sample in a study of T-cell reconstitution after alpha-beta-depleted transplantation in children. TCRdb reanalysed the PCR reads using MiXCR and keeps one entry per CDR3 protein. Among about 300,000 distinct CDR3 sequences listed, approximately 7.3% were seen once. Here the sequenced sample was peripheral blood, taken 360 days after TCRalphabeta/CD19-depleted stem cell transplant. The receptors here all came from a female patient between 2 and 15 years old who had a stem cell transplant for Fanconi anemia, so the T cells may come from the graft donor. CDR3s include the opening cysteine and the closing phenylalanine or tryptophan. D genes are given only for firm matches. Clone sizes are given selectively: once, few, many, or a class where the clone is expanded.

j_call	clone_size	v_call	d_call	cdr3_aa	cdr3_nt
TRBJ2-7	-	TRBV15	-	CATRPFMQGYHEQYF	TGTGCCACCAGGCCCTTTATGCAGGGATACCACGAGCAGTACTTC
TRBJ2-1	many	TRBV4-1	TRBD2	CASSQELAGYGNEQFF	TGCGCCAGCAGTCAGGAGCTAGCGGGGTATGGGAATGAGCAGTTCTTC
TRBJ1-6	few	TRBV18	TRBD1	CASSPSYRGLLNSPLHF	TGTGCCAGCTCACCATCCTACAGGGGGCTGCTTAATTCACCCCTCCACTTT
TRBJ2-5	-	TRBV7-2	-	CASSRWPLPRETQYF	TGTGCCAGCAGCCGTTGGCCCCTACCCCGAGAGACCCAGTACTTC
TRBJ1-5	few	TRBV3-1	-	CASSQESPTVGQPQHF	TGTGCCAGCAGCCAAGAGTCGCCGACAGTGGGGCAGCCCCAGCATTTT
TRBJ2-3	many	TRBV5-1	-	CASSFITDTQYF	TGCGCCAGCAGCTTCATCACAGATACGCAGTATTTT
TRBJ2-4	-	TRBV5-1	-	CASSSEGGQRAKNIQYF	TGCGCCAGCAGCTCGGAGGGGGGACAGCGGGCCAAAAACATTCAGTACTTC
TRBJ2-1	-	TRBV4-2	TRBD2	CASSQWSVAGAQREFF	TGTGCCAGCAGCCAGTGGTCGGTAGCGGGGGCCCAAAGGGAGTTCTTC
TRBJ2-1	many	TRBV5-1	TRBD1	CASSPGQGHNEQFF	TGCGCCAGCAGCCCGGGACAGGGTCACAATGAGCAGTTCTTC
TRBJ2-5	many	TRBV7-2	-	CASSFPAKSSWQETQYF	TGTGCCAGCAGCTTTCCAGCTAAGTCTAGCTGGCAAGAGACCCAGTACTTC
TRBJ2-7	many	TRBV2	-	CASTAGGKDYEQYF	TGTGCCAGCACCGCGGGCGGGAAGGACTACGAGCAGTACTTC
TRBJ2-3	-	TRBV5-1	TRBD2	CASSIGLEGDTQYF	TGCGCCAGCAGCATCGGACTAGAAGGGGATACGCAGTATTTT
TRBJ1-1	many	TRBV7-2	-	CASRLSGVMNTEAFF	TGTGCCAGCCGACTTAGCGGGGTCATGAACACTGAAGCTTTCTTT
TRBJ1-6	few	TRBV6-9	-	CATRPPLHF	TGTGCCACTCGGCCACCCCTCCACTTT
TRBJ1-1	few	TRBV29-1	-	CSVESVTNTEAFF	TGCAGCGTTGAAAGCGTTACGAACACTGAAGCTTTCTTT
TRBJ2-2	-	TRBV11-2	-	CASTPGGARTGELFF	TGTGCCAGCACCCCAGGGGGGGCGAGGACCGGGGAGCTGTTTTTT
TRBJ2-1	-	TRBV4-2	TRBD2	CASSQGGGVRNEQFF	TGTGCCAGCAGCCAAGGGGGGGGGGTAAGGAATGAGCAGTTCTTC
TRBJ2-7	few	TRBV20-1	-	CSARRTSTGYEQYF	TGCAGTGCTCGCAGGACTTCGACGGGATACGAGCAGTACTTC
TRBJ2-5	many	TRBV6-2/TRBV6-3	TRBD2	CASSTLAGEETQYF	TGTGCCAGCAGCACCCTAGCGGGGGAAGAGACCCAGTACTTC
TRBJ2-3	many	TRBV20-1	TRBD2	CSASGVLAGDTDTQYF	TGCAGTGCCAGTGGGGTACTAGCGGGGGACACAGATACGCAGTATTTT
TRBJ1-2	many	TRBV28	-	CASSLVSRAEGYTF	TGTGCCAGCAGTTTAGTATCCAGGGCGGAGGGCTACACCTTC
TRBJ2-3	-	TRBV6-5	TRBD2	CASSYLLGGGTDTQYF	TGTGCCAGCAGTTACCTCCTTGGGGGGGGCACAGATACGCAGTATTTT
TRBJ2-2	many	TRBV7-3	TRBD1	CASSFDRVGTGELFF	TGTGCCAGCAGTTTCGACAGGGTCGGGACCGGGGAGCTGTTTTTT
TRBJ2-1	many	TRBV3-1	-	CASAEGFDEQFF	TGTGCCAGCGCAGAAGGTTTTGATGAGCAGTTCTTC
TRBJ1-1	many	TRBV12-3/TRBV12-4	TRBD1	CASNPGTANTEAFF	TGTGCCAGCAATCCCGGGACAGCGAACACTGAAGCTTTCTTT
TRBJ1-4	many	TRBV29-1	-	CSVVVGSTNEKLFF	TGCAGCGTTGTAGTAGGGTCAACTAATGAAAAACTGTTTTTT
TRBJ2-1	few	TRBV11-1	TRBD2	CASTNPGLAGGAYNEQFF	TGTGCCAGCACCAATCCCGGACTAGCGGGCGGTGCATACAATGAGCAGTTCTTC
TRBJ1-2	few	TRBV6-1	-	CASSEGPYYGYTF	TGTGCCAGCAGTGAGGGCCCCTACTATGGCTACACCTTC
TRBJ2-7	many	TRBV20-1	-	CSARTLTYEQYF	TGCAGTGCTAGAACTTTGACTTACGAGCAGTACTTC
TRBJ1-1	many	TRBV12-3/TRBV12-4	-	CASGYTEAFF	TGTGCCAGCGGATACACTGAAGCTTTCTTT
TRBJ2-2	-	TRBV7-2	-	CASSLALGQPTGELFF	TGTGCCAGCAGCTTAGCTCTAGGGCAACCCACCGGGGAGCTGTTTTTT
TRBJ1-1	many	TRBV6-2/TRBV6-3	-	CASSSRNTEAFF	TGTGCCAGCAGTTCAAGGAACACTGAAGCTTTCTTT
TRBJ2-1	many	TRBV12-3/TRBV12-4	-	CASSAQGSSYNEQFF	TGTGCCAGCAGTGCTCAGGGTAGCTCCTACAATGAGCAGTTCTTC
TRBJ2-1	many	TRBV29-1	TRBD2	CSGTTGYNEQFF	TGCAGTGGGACTACCGGTTACAATGAGCAGTTCTTC
TRBJ1-1	-	TRBV7-9	-	CASSQLGQDEAFF	TGTGCCAGCAGCCAACTTGGCCAGGATGAAGCTTTCTTT
TRBJ1-2	-	TRBV20-1	-	CSARDSQGSSFYGYTF	TGCAGTGCTAGAGATAGTCAGGGGTCTAGTTTCTATGGCTACACCTTC
TRBJ1-1	many	TRBV7-2	-	CASSQRATEAFF	TGTGCCAGCAGTCAAAGGGCCACTGAAGCTTTCTTT
TRBJ1-3	-	TRBV5-6	-	CASSPRGFGNTIYF	TGTGCCAGCAGCCCCCGAGGGTTTGGAAACACCATATATTTT
TRBJ1-6	many	TRBV7-2	TRBD1	CASSLSYRGGSPLHF	TGTGCCAGCAGCCTATCTTACAGGGGTGGTTCACCCCTCCACTTT
TRBJ1-6	-	TRBV10-3	-	CAIRGGKAYNSPLHF	TGTGCCATCCGTGGGGGAAAGGCCTATAATTCACCCCTCCACTTT
TRBJ2-1	-	TRBV7-3	TRBD1	CASSPRTGRTNEQFF	TGTGCCAGCAGCCCTAGGACAGGGCGGACTAATGAGCAGTTCTTC
TRBJ1-3	many	TRBV7-2	-	CASSLGWSGNTIYF	TGTGCCAGCAGCTTAGGGTGGTCTGGAAACACCATATATTTT
TRBJ1-1	many	TRBV5-1	-	CASSLDRPQNTEAFF	TGCGCCAGCAGCTTGGACAGGCCCCAGAACACTGAAGCTTTCTTT